This is a list of T cell receptor beta chains from one sample in a study of cytomegalovirus exposure and HLA in healthy donors. This table comes from immunoSEQ multiplex PCR, and its TCRdb copy is limited to in-frame clones, with some not included. The sample contains 150,000 or so clones, 75% to 80% of which appear only once. The sequencing input was PBMCs. The receptors stem from a male donor in good health and CMV-seronegative. CDR3s include the opening cysteine and the closing phenylalanine or tryptophan. Fields, in order: D gene, V gene, clone size, J gene, CDR3 protein, CDR3 DNA. A D gene is named only where the DNA matches it firmly. Clone size is not always given. Where it is, it says once, few, many or a class for expanded clones.

.	TRBV5-1	.	TRBJ1-4	CASSLAVRGPNEKLFF	TGCGCCAGCAGCTTGGCCGTCAGGGGTCCTAATGAAAAACTGTTTTTT
.	TRBV5-4	.	TRBJ1-5	CASSLSGSNQPQHF	TGTGCCAGCAGCTTATCGGGTAGCAATCAGCCCCAGCATTTT
TRBD2	TRBV5-1	.	TRBJ2-1	CASSLAVLAGGPREQFF	TGCGCCAGCAGCTTGGCGGTGCTAGCGGGGGGGCCCCGTGAGCAGTTCTTC
TRBD2	TRBV5-6	.	TRBJ2-7	CASSSGGLEQYF	TGTGCCAGCAGCTCGGGGGGTTTAGAGCAGTACTTC
TRBD2	TRBV5-8	few	TRBJ2-1	CASRTGLAGVNEQFF	TGTGCCAGCAGGACGGGACTAGCGGGAGTCAATGAGCAGTTCTTC
.	TRBV11-3	.	TRBJ1-1	CASSLGRFEAFF	TGTGCCAGCAGCTTAGGTCGGTTTGAAGCTTTCTTT
TRBD1	TRBV25-1	few	TRBJ1-4	CASSEAGGQGGEKLFF	TGTGCCAGCAGTGAAGCGGGGGGACAGGGAGGTGAAAAACTGTTTTTT
TRBD1	TRBV6-5	.	TRBJ1-1	CASSYRQGAAEAFF	TGTGCCAGCAGTTATAGGCAGGGGGCGGCTGAAGCTTTCTTT
.	TRBV11-2	.	TRBJ2-1	CASTIGLSYNEQFF	TGTGCCAGCACTATCGGGTTAAGCTACAATGAGCAGTTCTTC
TRBD1	TRBV27	.	TRBJ1-1	CASSDRGTYLAATEAFF	TGTGCCAGCAGCGACAGGGGTACCTATTTAGCGGCCACTGAAGCTTTCTTT
.	TRBV11-3	.	TRBJ2-1	CASSTQLIHRDEQFF	TGTGCCAGCAGCACCCAGTTAATTCACAGGGATGAGCAGTTCTTC
.	TRBV6-5	.	TRBJ2-3	CASSYSEVDTQYF	TGTGCCAGCAGTTACTCGGAGGTAGATACGCAGTATTTT
.	TRBV7-6	.	TRBJ1-1	CASSLGGQYATEAFF	TGTGCCAGCAGCTTAGGCGGGCAGTACGCTACTGAAGCTTTCTTT
TRBD1	TRBV7-2	few	TRBJ1-1	CASSLAPGQLGGGGMNTEAFF	TGTGCCAGCAGCTTAGCTCCGGGACAGTTAGGTGGTGGGGGCATGAACACTGAAGCTTTCTTT
TRBD2	TRBV7-2	.	TRBJ2-1	CASSLAKLAGGNEQFF	TGTGCCAGCAGCTTAGCAAAACTAGCGGGAGGGAATGAGCAGTTCTTC
.	TRBV11-2	.	TRBJ2-1	CASSLELSSYNEQFF	TGTGCCAGCAGCTTAGAGCTTAGCTCCTACAATGAGCAGTTCTTC
TRBD1	TRBV4-3	.	TRBJ1-2	CASSQDRQGRYTF	TGCGCCAGCAGCCAAGATAGACAGGGTCGCTACACCTTC
TRBD1	TRBV7-8	.	TRBJ2-1	CASVDRGKYNEQFF	TGTGCCAGCGTGGACAGGGGGAAGTACAATGAGCAGTTCTTC
TRBD1	TRBV5-5	.	TRBJ2-1	CASSLGTGGYNEQFF	TGTGCCAGCAGCTTGGGGACAGGGGGCTACAATGAGCAGTTCTTC
.	TRBV2	few	TRBJ2-3	CASRGRADTQYF	TGTGCCAGTAGGGGCCGGGCAGATACGCAGTATTTT
.	TRBV7-3	.	TRBJ2-1	CASSSDGGGNEQFF	TGTGCCAGCAGCTCCGATGGGGGCGGGAATGAGCAGTTCTTC
.	TRBV29-1	.	TRBJ1-2	CSVEEAGYYGYTF	TGCAGCGTTGAAGAAGCCGGTTACTATGGCTACACCTTC
.	TRBV19	.	TRBJ2-3	CASSKRVPDTQYF	TGTGCCAGTAGTAAGAGGGTCCCAGATACGCAGTATTTT
TRBD1	TRBV7-2	.	TRBJ2-2	CASSPRQGTGELFF	TGTGCCAGCAGCCCCCGACAGGGAACCGGGGAGCTGTTTTTT
.	TRBV18	once	TRBJ2-5	CASSPRQTTQETQYF	TGTGCCAGCTCACCAAGACAGACAACACAAGAGACCCAGTACTTC
TRBD1	TRBV7-8	.	TRBJ1-2	CASSTGQGSYYGYTF	TGTGCCAGCAGCACAGGACAGGGGTCATACTATGGCTACACCTTC
.	TRBV6-5	.	TRBJ2-5	CASRGARETQYF	TGTGCCAGCAGGGGGGCTAGAGAGACCCAGTACTTC
TRBD1	TRBV7-9	few	TRBJ1-2	CSSSPGDRGPSGYTF	TGTTCCAGCAGCCCGGGGGACAGGGGCCCTTCTGGCTACACCTTC
.	TRBV5-1	.	TRBJ1-1	CASSLLPQGASTEAFF	TGCGCCAGCAGCTTATTACCACAGGGAGCGAGCACTGAAGCTTTCTTT
TRBD1	TRBV6-6	few	TRBJ1-2	CASSTTGASYGYTF	TGTGCCAGCAGCACAACAGGGGCCAGCTATGGCTACACCTTC
.	TRBV12-2	.	TRBJ2-3	CASRLVRRNTDTQYF	TGTGCAAGTCGCTTAGTGAGGCGGAACACAGATACGCAGTATTTT